This T cell receptor beta chain came from a study of shared T cell receptors in the human thymus. TCRdb keeps only in-frame clones here, not all; method: immunoSEQ multiplex PCR. The sample gives 720,000 or so clones, 80% to 90% of which show up once; around 0.01% is in the top ten. Germline-derived CDR1 and CDR2 are KGHSH and LQKENI. Germline trimming cut 3 bases from V and 2 bases from J; bases unmatched to any gene: 8. The CDR3 is 17 residues long. The sample was also linked to a second study, of human thymus T cells. As that report states: Corrective cardiac operations yielded the resected thymus tissue. An apparent bias in V and J gene usage was seen in thymic and blood repertoires.

The receptor was isolated from a girl less than two years old with a congenital heart defect. Sequences were obtained from thymocytes. J is TRBJ1-5 and V is TRBV18, with 9 nucleotides matching TRBD1. Here the CDR3 DNA reads TGTGCCAGCTCACCCCATCGGAGGACAGGGGGCAATCAGCCCCAGCATTTT. The encoded protein is CASSPHRRTGGNQPQHF.